A single sample gave rise to the 15 T cell receptor beta chains below, sequenced in a study of blood T cell repertoires in COVID-19 (TCRdb year 2020). Library preparation was by the immunoSEQ multiplex PCR assay. TCRdb carries this immuneACCESS record with in-frame sequences only. Its versions omit some clonotypes, under half of them owing to an unresolved V gene in the studies checked, with the rest unexplained. Here the sample has roughly 230,000 clones; roughly nine tenths occur a single time. The ten largest make up about 4.5% of the sample. Sequences were obtained from peripheral blood. The receptors stem from a middle-aged woman who had recovered from COVID-19.

The V call is TRBV24-1, the J call TRBJ1-1; D gene ambiguous. The ends were cut back, 8 bases at V and 4 bases at J, with 22 bases in the middle. Germline CDR1 KGHDR, CDR2 SFDVKD. CDR3 size: 16 residues. Here the CDR3 DNA reads TGTGCCACCACTATGATTTTGCCAGGCCTGGGCACTGAAGCTTTCTTT. Translating it yields CATTMILPGLGTEAFF.

The chain links TRBV11-3 to TRBJ1-2, with TRBD1 matching over 9 bases. The length of the CDR3 is 13 residues. J gave up 8 bases and V 5 bases, and 6 bases lay outside the gene matches. Germline values: CDR1 SGHNT, CDR2 YENEEA. The CDR3 DNA sequence: TGTGCCAGCAGCCCTAGGGACAGGGTGGGCTACACCTTC. Translated, it gives CASSPRDRVGYTF.

V is TRBV6-4 and J is TRBJ2-6; TRBD1 is a possible D gene (6 bases). V lost 6 bases and J 3 bases, leaving 12 bases between the germline ends. The V gene's germline CDR1 is MRHNA and CDR2 SNTAGT. The CDR3 has 15 residues. CDR3 sequence: CASSPRTVGANVLTF. DNA for the CDR3: TGTGCCAGCAGCCCACGGACAGTTGGGGCCAACGTCCTGACTTTC.

The genes are TRBV27 and TRBJ2-6; maybe TRBD1 (6 bases). The V gene's germline CDR1 is MNHEY and CDR2 SMNVEV (reference sequence). Trimming removed 3 bases at V and 0 bases at J, with 18 bases between. This CDR3 comprises 19 residues. The CDR3: CASSFRGGFLASGANVLTF. CDR3 nucleotides: TGTGCCAGCAGTTTTAGAGGGGGATTCTTGGCCTCTGGGGCCAACGTCCTGACTTTC.

V gene TRBV12-5 combines with J gene TRBJ1-3, with D hard to call. Trimming stripped 6 bases from V and 3 bases from J, with 12 bases between. The CDR3 runs to 14 residues. In germline, CDR1 is LGHNT, CDR2 FRNRAP. This CDR3 reads CASGPVGSGNTIYF. The CDR3 bases are TGTGCTAGTGGCCCGGTGGGGAGTGGAAACACCATATATTTT.

This chain links TRBV6-5 with TRBJ1-4; 8 bases map to TRBD1. V lost 6 bases and J lost 7; bases outside the gene matches: 4. Germline assignment: CDR1 MNHEY and CDR2 SVGAGI. This CDR3 is built from 13 residues. CDR3 sequence reads: CASRDREGEKLFF. The CDR3 DNA follows: TGTGCCAGCAGGGACAGGGAGGGTGAAAAACTGTTTTTT.

The V and J genes are TRBV4-1 and TRBJ1-6, with TRBD1 as a possible D gene (6 bases). The CDR3 is made up of 16 amino acids. Between the trimmed V and J ends, which lost 3 bases and 11 bases, there was a span of 20 bases. Germline CDR1 reads MGHRA; CDR2 reads YSYEKL. The CDR3 DNA sequence: TGCGCCAGCAGCCATATGACAGGTCCAGTCCTACCACCCCTCCACTTT. Residues: CASSHMTGPVLPPLHF.

V usage is TRBV7-9 and J usage is TRBJ1-1; D unresolved. The CDR3 runs to 12 residues. V lost 3 bases and J 2 bases, leaving 4 bases between the germline ends. CDR1 and CDR2 from the germline V gene are SEHNR and FQNEAQ (reference sequence). CDR3 amino acids: CASSFLNTEAFF. DNA for the CDR3: TGTGCCAGCAGCTTTTTAAACACTGAAGCTTTCTTT.

This clone was picked up a small number of times. J is TRBJ1-5 and V is TRBV6-2 or TRBV6-3; 10 nucleotides line up with TRBD1. V gave up 5 bases and J gave up 6 bases; unmatched junction bases: 10. There are 16 residues in the CDR3. Germline CDR1 reads MNHEY; CDR2 reads SVGEGT. The CDR3 DNA sequence: TGTGCCAGCAGTCGAGACAGGGGGCCGAGCGGTCAGCCCCAGCATTTT. It translates to CASSRDRGPSGQPQHF.

The rearrangement uses TRBV4-1 and TRBJ2-4; perhaps TRBD2 as D (5 bases). The germline V and J ends were trimmed by 3 bases and 2 bases, with 11 bases remaining between them. The length of the CDR3 is 15 residues. Germline loops: CDR1 MGHRA, CDR2 YSYEKL. CDR3 protein: CASSQVRDPKNIQYF. The CDR3 DNA sequence: TGCGCCAGCAGCCAGGTACGGGATCCCAAAAACATTCAGTACTTC.

The rearrangement joins TRBV7-9 to TRBJ2-5, with D possibly being TRBD1 (6 bases). The germline CDR1 and CDR2 sequences are SEHNR and FQNEAQ (reference sequence). Trimming took 3 bases from V and 7 from J, leaving 9 bases between them. The CDR3 is 12 residues long. The CDR3 sequence: CASSLTGPTQYF. In DNA, the CDR3 is TGTGCCAGCAGCTTGACAGGCCCGACCCAGTACTTC. The full variable domain, completed using reference TRBV7-9 and TRBJ2-5, is DTGVSQNPRHKITKRGQNVTFRCDPISEHNRLYWYRQTLGQGPEFLTYFQNEAQLEKSRLLSDRFSAERPKGSFSTLEIQRTEQGDSAMYLCASSLTGPTQYFGPGTRLLVL.

This sequence joins TRBV18 and TRBJ1-1; 10 nucleotides agree with TRBD1. V was clipped by 3 bases and J by 0 bases; unmatched bases: 4. Germline-derived CDR1 and CDR2 are KGHSH and LQKENI. The CDR3 runs 16 residues. The CDR3 reads CASSPLGQGLNTEAFF. For the CDR3, the DNA is TGTGCCAGCTCACCCTTGGGACAGGGGCTGAACACTGAAGCTTTCTTT.

This clone has a handful of counts. The chain joins TRBV19 to TRBJ1-6; 9 bases line up with TRBD1. The CDR3 contains 16 residues. Germline CDR1 and CDR2: LNHDA and SQIVND (reference sequence). The trim removed 3 bases at V and 9 bases at J, leaving 9 bases unmatched. The CDR3 sequence is CASSILGQGGSSPLHF. CDR3 bases: TGTGCCAGTAGTATCTTGGGACAGGGTGGAAGTTCACCCCTCCACTTT.

V gene TRBV28 combines with J gene TRBJ1-2; the D is unclear. The germline gives CDR1 MDHEN, CDR2 SYDVKM. The V gene lost 7 bases and the J gene lost 5 bases, with 11 bases spanning the gap. CDR3 length equals 12 residues. CDR3 amino acids: CASTLTSYGYTF. The DNA for the CDR3 is TGTGCCAGCACCCTGACATCGTATGGCTACACCTTC.

The chain carries TRBV11-3 and TRBJ2-1, with TRBD2 matching over 7 bases. Germline V CDR1 and CDR2: SGHNT, YENEEA. V dropped 0 bases and J dropped 0; count of bases not matched to a gene: 2. The CDR3 runs 16 residues. CDR3 sequence: CASSLEGGSSYNEQFF. CDR3 sequence (DNA): TGTGCCAGCAGCTTAGAAGGCGGGAGCTCCTACAATGAGCAGTTCTTC. The entire variable domain, with the rest obtained from reference TRBV11-3 and TRBJ2-1, is as follows: EAGVVQSPRYKIIEKKQPVAFWCNPISGHNTLYWYLQNLGQGPELLIRYENEEAVDDSQLPKDRFSAERLKGVDSTLKIQPAELGDSAVYLCASSLEGGSSYNEQFFGPGTRLTVL.